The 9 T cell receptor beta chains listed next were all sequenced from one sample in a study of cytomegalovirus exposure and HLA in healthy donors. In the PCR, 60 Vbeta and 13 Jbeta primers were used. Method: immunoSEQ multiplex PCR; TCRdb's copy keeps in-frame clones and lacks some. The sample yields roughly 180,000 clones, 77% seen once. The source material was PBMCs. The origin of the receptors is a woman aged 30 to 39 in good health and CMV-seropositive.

Here the CDR3 reads CASSLLAEQFF. The DNA for the CDR3 is TGTGCCAGCAGCCTTCTGGCTGAGCAGTTCTTC. The chain has TRBV2 and TRBJ2-1; D is unclear. The CDR3 is 11 amino acids. V was cut by 6 bases and J by 9 bases, with 9 bases left in between. Germline CDR1 and CDR2: SNHLY and FYNNEI.

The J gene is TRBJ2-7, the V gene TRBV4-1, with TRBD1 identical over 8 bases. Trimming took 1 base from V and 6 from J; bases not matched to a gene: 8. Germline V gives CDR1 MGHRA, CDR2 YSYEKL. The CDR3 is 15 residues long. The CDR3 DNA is TGCGCCAGCAGCCAAGGCACCGGGACAGGTGTCGAGCAGTACTTC. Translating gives CASSQGTGTGVEQYF.

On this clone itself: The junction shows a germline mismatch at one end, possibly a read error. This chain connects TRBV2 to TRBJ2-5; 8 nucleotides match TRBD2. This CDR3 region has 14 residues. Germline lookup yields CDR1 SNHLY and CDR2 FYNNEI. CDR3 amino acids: CASSYTGTRESQYF. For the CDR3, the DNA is TGTGCCAGCAGTTACACCGGGACTAGAGAGAGCCAGTACTTC.

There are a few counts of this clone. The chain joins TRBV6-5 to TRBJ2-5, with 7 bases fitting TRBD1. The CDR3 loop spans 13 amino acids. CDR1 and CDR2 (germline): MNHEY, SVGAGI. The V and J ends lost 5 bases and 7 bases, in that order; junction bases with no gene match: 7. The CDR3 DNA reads TGTGCCAGCAGTCGCTACAGGGGCGGGACCCAGTACTTC. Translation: CASSRYRGGTQYF.

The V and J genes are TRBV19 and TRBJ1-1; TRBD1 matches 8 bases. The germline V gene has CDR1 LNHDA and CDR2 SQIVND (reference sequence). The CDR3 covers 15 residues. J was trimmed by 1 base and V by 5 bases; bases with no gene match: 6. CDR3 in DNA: TGTGCCAGTAGTCTCTCCGGGACAGGGAACACTGAAGCTTTCTTT. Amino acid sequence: CASSLSGTGNTEAFF.

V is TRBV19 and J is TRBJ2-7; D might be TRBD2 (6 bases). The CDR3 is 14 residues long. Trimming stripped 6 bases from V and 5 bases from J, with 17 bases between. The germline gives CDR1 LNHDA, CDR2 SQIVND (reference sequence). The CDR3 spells CASSPNTGRNEQYF. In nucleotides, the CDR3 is TGTGCCAGTAGCCCGAATACCGGGAGAAACGAGCAGTACTTC.

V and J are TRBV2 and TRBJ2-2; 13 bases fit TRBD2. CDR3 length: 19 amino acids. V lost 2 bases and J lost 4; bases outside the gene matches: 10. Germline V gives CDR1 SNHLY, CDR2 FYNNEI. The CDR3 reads CASSELALGLAGVTGELFF. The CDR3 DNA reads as TGTGCCAGCAGTGAATTGGCTCTCGGACTAGCGGGAGTCACCGGGGAGCTGTTTTTT.

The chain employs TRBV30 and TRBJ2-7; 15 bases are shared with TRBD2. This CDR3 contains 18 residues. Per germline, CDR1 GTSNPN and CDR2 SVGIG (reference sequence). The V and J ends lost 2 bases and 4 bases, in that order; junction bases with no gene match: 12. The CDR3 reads CAWSSGLAGGPARYEQYF. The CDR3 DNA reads TGTGCCTGGAGTTCCGGACTAGCGGGAGGGCCCGCCAGGTACGAGCAGTACTTC.

DNA of the CDR3: TGTGCCAGCAGCCGCCTCGGGACAGGGGGGAATGAGCAGTTCTTC. Residues: CASSRLGTGGNEQFF. This chain connects TRBV7-2 to TRBJ2-1; 11 bases align to TRBD1. Germline V lookup: CDR1 SGHTA, CDR2 FQGNSA. This CDR3 spans 15 amino acids. The trim removed 5 bases at V and 7 bases at J, leaving 7 bases unmatched.